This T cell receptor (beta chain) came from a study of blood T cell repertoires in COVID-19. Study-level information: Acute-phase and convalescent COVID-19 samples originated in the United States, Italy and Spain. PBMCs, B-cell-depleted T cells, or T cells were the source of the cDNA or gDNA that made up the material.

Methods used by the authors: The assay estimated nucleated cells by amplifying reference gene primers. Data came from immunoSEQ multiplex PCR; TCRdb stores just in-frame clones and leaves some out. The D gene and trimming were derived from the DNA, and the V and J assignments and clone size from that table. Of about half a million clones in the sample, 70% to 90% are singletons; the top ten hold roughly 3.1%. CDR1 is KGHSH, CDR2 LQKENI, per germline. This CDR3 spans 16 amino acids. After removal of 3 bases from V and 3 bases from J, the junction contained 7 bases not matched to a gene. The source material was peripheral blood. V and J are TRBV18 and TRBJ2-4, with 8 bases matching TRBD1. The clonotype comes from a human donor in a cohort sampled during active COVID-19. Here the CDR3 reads CASSPVDRDGKNIQYF. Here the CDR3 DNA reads TGTGCCAGCTCACCGGTGGACAGGGACGGCAAAAACATTCAGTACTTC.